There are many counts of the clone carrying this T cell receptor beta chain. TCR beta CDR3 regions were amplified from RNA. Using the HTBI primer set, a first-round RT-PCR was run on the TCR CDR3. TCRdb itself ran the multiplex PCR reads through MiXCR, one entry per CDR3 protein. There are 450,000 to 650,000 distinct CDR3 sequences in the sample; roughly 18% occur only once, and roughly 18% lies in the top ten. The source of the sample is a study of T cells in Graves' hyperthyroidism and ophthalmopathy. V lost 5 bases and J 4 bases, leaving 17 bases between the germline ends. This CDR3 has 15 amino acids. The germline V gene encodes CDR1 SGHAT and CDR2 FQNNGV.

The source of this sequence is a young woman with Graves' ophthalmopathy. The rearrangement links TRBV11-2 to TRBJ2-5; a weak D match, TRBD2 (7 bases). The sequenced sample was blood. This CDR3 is CASSAGRGASETQYF. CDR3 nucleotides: TGTGCCAGCAGCGCAGGTCGGGGGGCCTCAGAGACCCAGTACTTC.